This T cell receptor beta chain was recorded in a study of cytomegalovirus exposure and HLA in healthy donors. Unrecorded immune exposure was likely among donors, who were nominally healthy when sampled. This clone was counted only a few times. The CDR3 sequence is 17 residues long. Looked up from germline, CDR1 is KGHSH and CDR2 is LQKENI. V was clipped by 2 bases and J by 0 bases; unmatched bases: 9. Vbeta (60) and Jbeta (13) primers were used in the PCR. Original methodology: Counted up in a later analysis, unique TCR beta chains came to about 83 million, with around 12 million shared. Clones were sequenced by immunoSEQ multiplex PCR, and TCRdb holds only the in-frame ones, with some missing. V, J and clone size are taken as reported in that table, and D and trimming were inferred from the DNA itself. The top ten hold less than 4.5% of the sample, which has under 250,000 clones, approximately 82% seen once.

The sample consisted of PBMCs. This TCR derives from a male donor in good health and CMV-seronegative. This sequence joins TRBV18 and TRBJ2-7; 8 nucleotides align to TRBD2. The CDR3 is CASSPDITGGRSYEQYF. The CDR3 coding sequence is TGTGCCAGCTCACCAGACATTACGGGAGGGCGCTCCTACGAGCAGTACTTC.